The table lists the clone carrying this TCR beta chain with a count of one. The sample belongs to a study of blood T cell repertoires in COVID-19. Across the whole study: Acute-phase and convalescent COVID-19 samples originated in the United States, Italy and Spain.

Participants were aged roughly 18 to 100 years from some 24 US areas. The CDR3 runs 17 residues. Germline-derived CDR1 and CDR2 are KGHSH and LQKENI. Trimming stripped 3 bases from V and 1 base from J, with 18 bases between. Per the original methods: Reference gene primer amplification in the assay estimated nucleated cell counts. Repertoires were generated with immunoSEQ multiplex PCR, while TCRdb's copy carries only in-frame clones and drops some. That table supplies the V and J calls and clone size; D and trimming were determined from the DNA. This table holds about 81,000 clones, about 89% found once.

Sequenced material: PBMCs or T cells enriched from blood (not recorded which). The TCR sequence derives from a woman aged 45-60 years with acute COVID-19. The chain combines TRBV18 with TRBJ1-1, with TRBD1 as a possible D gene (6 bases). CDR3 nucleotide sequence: TGTGCCAGCTCACCGATCGCCGGGGGGCTAGGGAACACTGAAGCTTTCTTT. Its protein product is CASSPIAGGLGNTEAFF.